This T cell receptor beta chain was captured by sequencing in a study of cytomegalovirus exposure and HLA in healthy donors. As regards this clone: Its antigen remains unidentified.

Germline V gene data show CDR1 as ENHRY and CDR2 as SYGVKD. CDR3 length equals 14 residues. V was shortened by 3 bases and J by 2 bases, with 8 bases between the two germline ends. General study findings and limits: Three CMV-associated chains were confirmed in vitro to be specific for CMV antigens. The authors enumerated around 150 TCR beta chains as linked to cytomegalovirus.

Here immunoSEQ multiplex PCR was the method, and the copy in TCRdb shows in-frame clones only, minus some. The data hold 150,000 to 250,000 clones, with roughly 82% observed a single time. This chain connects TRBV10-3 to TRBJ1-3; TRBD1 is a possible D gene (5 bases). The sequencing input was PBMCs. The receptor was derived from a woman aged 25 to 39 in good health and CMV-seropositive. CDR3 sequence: CAISEAGAGNTIYF. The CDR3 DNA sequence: TGTGCCATCAGTGAAGCGGGGGCTGGAAACACCATATATTTT.